The 5 T cell receptor beta chains presented below share a single source sample, sequenced in a study of blood T cells in healthy people across ages. The use of a sample-barcoded 5' primer and a J-beta primer mix characterized a second PCR of roughly 6 to 11 cycles. TCRdb re-called the 5' RACE reads with MiXCR, one entry per CDR3 protein. Found here are about 1.8 million distinct CDR3 sequences, approximately 50% of them singletons; the top ten hold approximately 2.1%. Source material: blood. These receptors came from a woman aged 40-49 years in good health.

V is TRBV4-1 and J is TRBJ2-1; D possibly corresponds to TRBD2 (6 bases). The CDR3 covers 19 residues. CDR1 and CDR2 from the germline V gene are MGHRA and YSYEKL. V was pared by 3 bases and J by 2 bases, with 23 bases between. The CDR3 sequence: CASSHLPRTTYPTYNEQFF. DNA of the CDR3: TGCGCCAGCAGCCACCTACCGAGGACTACCTACCCTACCTACAATGAGCAGTTCTTC.

As to this clonotype: The junction departs from germline at one end; a sequencing error may be responsible. This chain uses TRBV4-3 with TRBJ2-7, with D unresolved. The CDR3 covers 14 residues. Germline V gives CDR1 LGHNA, CDR2 YSLEER. The CDR3 sequence is CTSSQEVGSYEQYF. For the CDR3, the DNA is TGCACCAGCAGCCAAGAGGTCGGTTCCTACGAGCAGTACTTC.

This clonotype was seen more than once but under ten times. The chain uses TRBV11-2 and TRBJ2-3; D unclear. Germline values: CDR1 SGHAT, CDR2 FQNNGV. Between the trimmed V and J ends, which lost 7 bases and 9 bases, there was a span of 11 bases. This CDR3 comprises 11 residues. Here the CDR3 DNA reads TGTGCCAGCATAGATCTCAGGACGCAGTATTTT. This sequence encodes CASIDLRTQYF.

The gene calls are TRBV5-1 and TRBJ2-2; D is possibly TRBD2 (6 bases). CDR1 is SGHRS and CDR2 is YFSETQ in the germline V gene. The CDR3 runs to 15 residues. Between the trimmed V and J ends, which lost 4 bases and 2 bases, there was a span of 12 bases. The CDR3 DNA is TGCGCCAGCAGCCGGGCGGGACTTAACACCGGGGAGCTGTTTTTT. As protein: CASSRAGLNTGELFF.

The J gene is TRBJ1-5, the V gene TRBV19; D gene ambiguous. Germline V gives CDR1 LNHDA, CDR2 SQIVND (reference sequence). Between the trimmed V and J ends, which lost 5 bases and 3 bases, there was a span of 20 bases. The CDR3 loop spans 17 amino acids. The CDR3 DNA reads as TGTGCCAGTAGTCGCTCGACCGGCAAGTTGGTCAATCAGCCCCAGCATTTT. It yields the protein CASSRSTGKLVNQPQHF.